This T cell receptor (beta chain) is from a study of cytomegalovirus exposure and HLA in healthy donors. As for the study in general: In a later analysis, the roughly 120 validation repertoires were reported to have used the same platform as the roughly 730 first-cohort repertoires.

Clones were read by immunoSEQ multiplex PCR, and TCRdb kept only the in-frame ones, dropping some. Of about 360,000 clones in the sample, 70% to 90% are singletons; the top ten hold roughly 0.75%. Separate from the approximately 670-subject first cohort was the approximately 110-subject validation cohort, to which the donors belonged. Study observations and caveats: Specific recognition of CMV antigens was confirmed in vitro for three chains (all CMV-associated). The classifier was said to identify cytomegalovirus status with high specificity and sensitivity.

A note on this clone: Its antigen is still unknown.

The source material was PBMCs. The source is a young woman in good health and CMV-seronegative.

CDR3 in DNA: TGTGCCAGCAGTTTGACTAGCGGACTCAACACCGGGGAGCTGTTTTTT. Translating it yields CASSLTSGLNTGELFF. The J gene is TRBJ2-2, the V gene TRBV6-5; 9 nucleotides align to TRBD2. Germline V CDR1 and CDR2: MNHEY, SVGAGI. J lost 2 bases, V lost 4 bases, and 5 bases had no gene match. The CDR3 loop spans 16 amino acids.